Described below is a single TCR beta chain sequence and its context. What it recognizes is unknown. From the reads, TCRdb called clonotypes with MiXCR, one entry per CDR3 protein. This table has fewer than 650,000 distinct CDR3 sequences, around two fifths appearing once. This record belongs to a study of T cell repertoires in cytomegalovirus infection. In the study overall: Indicated by public TCR beta signatures were CMV infection and matching HLA type.

Study-wide results and limits: The response measured ex vivo was dominated by TCR beta clonotypes (HLA-C-restricted and CMV-specific).

Trimming at V came to 2 bases and at J to 6 bases, leaving 7 bases not matched to a gene. Germline V gene data show CDR1 as SGHTA and CDR2 as FQGNSA. This CDR3 is built from 15 residues. The chain has TRBV7-2 and TRBJ2-3; 8 bases map to TRBD2. This sample comprised cultured PBMCs, obtained from culture after CMV antigen stimulation. This receptor was identified in a human donor in good health (CMV status not recorded). Some clones in this sample may be carry-over from other donors' samples. The chain's CDR3 is CASSLKAGASDTQYF. The DNA of the CDR3 is TGTGCCAGCAGCTTAAAAGCGGGGGCCTCGGATACGCAGTATTTT. Full variable domain (outside the CDR3, taken from reference TRBV7-2 and TRBJ2-3): GAGVSQSPSNKVTEKGKDVELRCDPISGHTALYWYRQSLGQGLEFLIYFQGNSAPDKSGLPSDRFSAERTGGSVSTLTIQRTQQEDSAVYLCASSLKAGASDTQYFGPGTRLTVL.